This record concerns one TCR beta chain sequence. At the DNA level, this CDR3 is encoded by other sequences in the same sample as well. Deletions cut 6 bases from V and 9 bases from J, with 6 bases between. The CDR3 spans 10 residues. Germline V gene data show CDR1 as LNHDA and CDR2 as SQIVND (reference sequence). These data come from a study of blood T cell repertoires in COVID-19. Here immunoSEQ multiplex PCR was the method, and the copy in TCRdb shows in-frame clones only, minus some. The table shows around 100,000 clones, with about 83% occurring only once. Input material: peripheral blood. The clonotype comes from a human donor in a cohort sampled during active COVID-19. The gene calls are TRBV19 and TRBJ2-1; no definite D call. CDR3 protein: CASSRGEQFF. CDR3 in DNA: TGTGCCAGTAGCAGAGGTGAGCAGTTCTTC.